These 5 T cell receptor beta chains were sequenced from one sample in a study of CD8+ T cells in alopecia areata (dated by TCRdb to the late 2010s). Libraries were built with the immunoSEQ multiplex PCR assay. For TCR sequencing, RNA was extracted from every sample and reverse transcribed into cDNA to serve as template. Entries here come from immuneACCESS through TCRdb and include only in-frame sequences with V and J called. Some clones fail to appear in such tables; in the studies checked, an unresolved V gene covers under half of the shortfall, and the cause of the remainder is unknown. In all, the sample holds approximately 210,000 clones, and roughly three fifths of those were seen once. The ten largest account for around 1.3% of the sample. The treatment or condition label for this specimen denotes: oral pan-JAK inhibitor, 5-10 mg twice daily. The sample consisted of CD4+ T cells sorted from blood, taken at approximately week 44, from a patient treated with tofacitinib. The receptors here all came from a human donor with alopecia areata.

The V and J genes are TRBV29-1 and TRBJ1-5; the D is unclear. Germline CDR1 reads SQVTM; CDR2 reads ANQGSEA. The length of the CDR3 is 13 residues. Here the CDR3 DNA reads TGCAGGCCCAGGACCCAACTGAGTCAGCCCCAGCATTTT. Encoded protein: CRPRTQLSQPQHF.

This clone was seen only a few times. The rearrangement links TRBV5-1 to TRBJ1-2, with a tentative D call TRBD1 (5 bases). Germline CDR1 SGHRS, CDR2 YFSETQ. Trimming removed 1 base at V and 5 bases at J, with 12 bases between. This CDR3 spans 14 amino acids. CDR3 amino acids: CASSLTTRGYGYTF. DNA of the CDR3: TGCGCCAGCAGCTTGACAACAAGGGGATATGGCTACACCTTC.

This chain links TRBV9 with TRBJ1-1; no firm D call. CDR1 SGDLS and CDR2 YYNGEE come from the germline V gene. The germline V and J ends were trimmed by 0 bases and 5 bases, with 11 bases remaining between them. This CDR3 is 14 amino acids long. CDR3 nucleotide sequence: TGTGCCAGCAGCGTAGTGGTAGAGGGTACTGAAGCTTTCTTT. Translated: CASSVVVEGTEAFF. Full variable domain (remainder filled in from reference TRBV9 and TRBJ1-1): DSGVTQTPKHLITATGQRVTLRCSPRSGDLSVYWYQQSLDQGLQFLIQYYNGEERAKGNILERFSAQQFPDLHSELNLSSLELGDSALYFCASSVVVEGTEAFFGQGTRLTVV.

This clone was detected only once. J is TRBJ1-1 and V is TRBV6-1; D gene uncertain. CDR3 size: 12 residues. Germline loops: CDR1 MNHNS, CDR2 SASEGT. Trimming left V 10 bases short and J 2 bases short, with 11 bases between. DNA of the CDR3: TGTGCCACCAGACTGGGAAACACTGAAGCTTTCTTT. Residues: CATRLGNTEAFF.

The V gene is TRBV18, the J gene TRBJ1-1, with 7 bases lining up with TRBD1. V shed 6 bases and J 2 bases; nucleotides not matched to a gene: 9. The CDR3 contains 15 residues. Germline V gene sequence: CDR1 KGHSH, CDR2 LQKENI. DNA of the CDR3: TGTGCCAGCTCTGGGAATACAGGGGCAAACACTGAAGCTTTCTTT. Amino acids: CASSGNTGANTEAFF.